Each of the 11 T cell receptor beta chains below was sequenced from the same sample in a study of cytomegalovirus exposure and HLA in healthy donors. PCR was performed using 60 Vbeta and 13 Jbeta primers. Data came from immunoSEQ multiplex PCR; TCRdb stores just in-frame clones and leaves some out. In the table there are 170,000 or so clones, roughly 80% of which are singletons. Sequencing was performed on PBMCs. These receptors all stem from a male donor in good health and CMV-seropositive.

The chain links TRBV2 to TRBJ2-2; D perhaps matches TRBD2 (6 bases). Trimming took 6 bases from V and 0 from J, leaving 8 bases between them. This CDR3 is 14 amino acids long. Per the germline V gene, CDR1 is SNHLY and CDR2 is FYNNEI. The CDR3 region is CASRTSPNTGELFF. CDR3 nucleotide sequence: TGTGCCAGCAGGACTAGTCCGAACACCGGGGAGCTGTTTTTT.

The gene calls are TRBV19 and TRBJ1-5; unclear D gene. Germline V gives CDR1 LNHDA, CDR2 SQIVND (reference sequence). CDR3 length equals 12 residues. Trimming pared 3 bases from V and 7 bases from J, leaving 7 bases between. CDR3 bases: TGTGCCAGTAGTATGCAGGCACAGCCCCAGCATTTT. It specifies CASSMQAQPQHF. Supplemented by reference TRBV19 and TRBJ1-5, the full variable domain reads DGGITQSPKYLFRKEGQNVTLSCEQNLNHDAMYWYRQDPGQGLRLIYYSQIVNDFQKGDIAEGYSVSREKKESFPLTVTSAQKNPTAFYLCASSMQAQPQHFGDGTRLSIL.

The rearrangement uses TRBV21-1 and TRBJ1-5; the table's D call of TRBD1 was not tested on the DNA. TRBV21-1 is annotated as a pseudogene. CDR3 length: 18 amino acids. CDR3 sequence: CASSKAGVAFYSNQPQHF. For the CDR3, the DNA is TGTGCCAGCAGCAAAGCAGGGGTCGCATTTTATAGCAATCAGCCCCAGCATTTT.

The V call is TRBV6-5, the J call TRBJ1-3; D is ambiguous. Germline V gene sequence: CDR1 MNHEY, CDR2 SVGAGI. V lost 4 bases and J 0 bases, leaving 10 bases between the germline ends. The CDR3 has 15 residues. CDR3: CASSSYRGSGNTIYF. The CDR3 nucleotides are TGTGCCAGCAGTTCGTATCGCGGCTCTGGAAACACCATATATTTT.

The V gene is TRBV5-4, the J gene TRBJ2-3; TRBD1 aligns across 10 bases. CDR3 length: 16 amino acids. The V segment lost 4 bases and the J segment 1 base; nucleotides outside the gene matches: 6. Germline V gene sequence: CDR1 SGHNT, CDR2 YYREEE (reference sequence). CDR3 residues: CASSLGQGQGTDTQYF. CDR3 bases: TGTGCCAGCAGCCTGGGACAGGGGCAGGGCACAGATACGCAGTATTTT.

The chain carries TRBV28 and TRBJ1-6; tentative D call: TRBD1 (6 bases). This CDR3 is 14 amino acids long. Trimming removed 7 bases at V and 17 bases at J, with 24 bases between. CDR1 and CDR2 (germline): MDHEN, SYDVKM. CDR3 protein: CASNQPRGGQPIHF. In DNA, the CDR3 is TGTGCCAGCAATCAACCCCGGGGGGGGCAGCCCATCCACTTT.

This clone has only one observation. V and J are TRBV4-1 and TRBJ1-6, with 8 bases identical to TRBD1. The germline CDR1 and CDR2 sequences are MGHRA and YSYEKL. The CDR3 consists of 17 residues. V lost 1 base to trimming and J lost 10 bases; unmatched junction nucleotides: 12. The CDR3 sequence is CASSQVTGGSRLSPLHF. In nucleotides, the CDR3 is TGCGCCAGCAGCCAAGTTACAGGGGGATCCCGGCTCTCACCCCTCCACTTT.

There are a few counts of this clone. J is TRBJ1-2 and V is TRBV27; 8 nucleotides match TRBD1. The germline CDR1 and CDR2 sequences are MNHEY and SMNVEV (reference sequence). The J segment lost 7 bases and the V segment lost 5 bases, leaving 12 bases of the junction unmatched. This CDR3 spans 15 amino acids. The CDR3 spells CASSTSRTGNSGYTF. CDR3 coding DNA: TGTGCCAGCAGTACGAGTCGGACAGGGAATTCTGGCTACACCTTC.

CDR3 sequence reads: CASSRGRELFF. The CDR3 DNA sequence: TGTGCCAGCAGCCGCGGCAGGGAGCTGTTTTTT. This rearrangement joins TRBV6-4 to TRBJ2-2; D is unclear. Germline V CDR1 and CDR2: MRHNA, SNTAGT. Deletions cut 6 bases from V and 9 bases from J, with 8 bases between. The CDR3 is made up of 11 amino acids.

This chain uses TRBV19 with TRBJ2-5, with TRBD2 matching over 7 bases. Germline V gives CDR1 LNHDA, CDR2 SQIVND (reference sequence). CDR3 size: 13 residues. The J segment lost 9 bases and the V segment lost 4 bases, leaving 8 bases of the junction unmatched. CDR3 nucleotide sequence: TGTGCCAGTAGTAGTGGCCCCGGGGGGTCCCAGTACTTC. This gives the protein CASSSGPGGSQYF. The full variable domain, with the rest looked up from reference TRBV19 and TRBJ2-5, is DGGITQSPKYLFRKEGQNVTLSCEQNLNHDAMYWYRQDPGQGLRLIYYSQIVNDFQKGDIAEGYSVSREKKESFPLTVTSAQKNPTAFYLCASSSGPGGSQYFGPGTRLLVL.

CDR3 in DNA: TGTGCCAGTAGTATATCACTAGCGGATACCTACGAGCAGTACTTC. It is translated as CASSISLADTYEQYF. V gene TRBV19 combines with J gene TRBJ2-5; 8 nucleotides agree with TRBD2. The DNA end lines up better with TRBJ2-7; the J call may be wrong. CDR1 and CDR2 from the germline V gene are LNHDA and SQIVND (reference sequence). This CDR3 region has 15 residues.